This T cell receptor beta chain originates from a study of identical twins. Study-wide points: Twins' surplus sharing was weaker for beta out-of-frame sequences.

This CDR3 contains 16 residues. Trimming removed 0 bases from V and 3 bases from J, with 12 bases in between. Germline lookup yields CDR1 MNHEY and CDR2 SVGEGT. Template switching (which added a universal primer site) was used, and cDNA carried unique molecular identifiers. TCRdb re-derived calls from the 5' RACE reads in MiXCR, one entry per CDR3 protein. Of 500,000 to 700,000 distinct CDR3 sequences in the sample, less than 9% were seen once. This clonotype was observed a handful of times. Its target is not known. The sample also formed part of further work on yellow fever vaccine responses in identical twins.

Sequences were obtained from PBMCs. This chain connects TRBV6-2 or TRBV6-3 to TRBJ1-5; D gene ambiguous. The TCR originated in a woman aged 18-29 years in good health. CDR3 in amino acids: CASSYSRGYHNQPQHF. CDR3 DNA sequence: TGTGCCAGCAGTTACTCCCGCGGGTACCACAATCAGCCCCAGCATTTT.